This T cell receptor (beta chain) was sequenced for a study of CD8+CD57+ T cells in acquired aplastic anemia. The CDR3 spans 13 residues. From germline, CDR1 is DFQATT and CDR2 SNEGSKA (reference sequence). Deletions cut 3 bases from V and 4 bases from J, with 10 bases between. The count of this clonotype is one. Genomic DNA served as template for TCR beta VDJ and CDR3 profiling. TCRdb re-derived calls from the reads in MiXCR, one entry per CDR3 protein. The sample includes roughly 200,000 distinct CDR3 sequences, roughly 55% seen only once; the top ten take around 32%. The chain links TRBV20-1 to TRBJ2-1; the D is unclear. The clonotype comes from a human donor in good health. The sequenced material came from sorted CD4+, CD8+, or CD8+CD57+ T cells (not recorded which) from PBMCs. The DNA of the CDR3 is TGCAGTGCTAGCCCCAAGGAGTACAATGAGCAGTTCTTC. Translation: CSASPKEYNEQFF.